This is a list of T cell receptor beta chains from one sample in a study of blood T cell repertoires in COVID-19. Profiling relied on immunoSEQ multiplex PCR, and the TCRdb table lists in-frame clones only, not all of them. This table has 200,000 to 300,000 clones, about 87% appearing once. Sequenced: PBMCs or T cells enriched from blood (not recorded which). The receptors stem from a woman aged 40 to 55 with acute COVID-19. CDR3s include the opening cysteine and the closing phenylalanine or tryptophan. A D gene is named only where the DNA matches it firmly. Not every row has a clone size; where given, it reads once, few, many or a size class.

j_gene	v_gene	d_gene	abundance	CDR3nt	CDR3aa
TRBJ1-1	TRBV5-1	-	-	TGCGCCAGCAGCTTTGGACAGTCCTTAATGAACACTGAAGCTTTCTTT	CASSFGQSLMNTEAFF
TRBJ2-3	TRBV7-2	-	-	TGTGCCAGCAGCTACCCCCCCAGCGTCGGCACGCAGTATTTT	CASSYPPSVGTQYF
TRBJ2-5	TRBV7-9	TRBD2	-	TGTGCCAGCAGCCCGCGGGGGAAACAAGAGACCCAGTACTTC	CASSPRGKQETQYF
TRBJ1-5	TRBV5-1	TRBD1	-	TGCGCCAGCAGCCCGGGACAGGGGGGTTTGCAGCCCCAGCATTTT	CASSPGQGGLQPQHF
TRBJ1-5	TRBV3-1/TRBV3-2	-	-	TGTGCCAGCAGCCAAGGGCGGAGCAATCAGCCCCAGCATTTT	CASSQGRSNQPQHF
TRBJ1-1	TRBV7-2	-	-	TGTGCCAGCAGCTTTGCGGGGTGGAACACTGAAGCTTTCTTT	CASSFAGWNTEAFF
TRBJ1-1	TRBV5-1	-	-	TGCGCCAGCAGCTCCAATACAGGGAACACTGAAGCTTTCTTT	CASSSNTGNTEAFF
TRBJ1-3	TRBV7-9	-	-	TGTGCCAGCAGCTTAAAAGAACTGGCTGGAAACACCATATATTTT	CASSLKELAGNTIYF
TRBJ2-2	TRBV25-1	TRBD1	-	TGTGCCAGCAGATCTGGGCAGGGGGCGGGCGGGGAGCTGTTTTTT	CASRSGQGAGGELFF
TRBJ2-5	TRBV27	-	-	TGTGCCAGCAGTTTATCGTGGAGACAAGAGACCCAGTACTTC	CASSLSWRQETQYF
TRBJ1-1	TRBV12-3/TRBV12-4	-	-	TGTGCCAGCAGATGGGGGCAGAACACTGAAGCTTTCTTT	CASRWGQNTEAFF
TRBJ1-6	TRBV18	-	-	TGTGCCAGCTCCGGGGGGGCAGGGAACAATTCACCCCTCCACTTT	CASSGGAGNNSPLHF
TRBJ2-2	TRBV25-1	-	-	TGTGCCAGCAGTGTCCCTAGCACCGGGGAGCTGTTTTTT	CASSVPSTGELFF
TRBJ1-3	TRBV5-1	TRBD1	-	TGCGCCAGCAGCTTGACCCGACAGGGGGAAGGAAACACCATATATTTT	CASSLTRQGEGNTIYF
TRBJ2-1	TRBV7-9	TRBD2	-	TGTGCCAGCAGCTTACTACGCGGGAGGTGGGGCTACAATGAGCAGTTCTTC	CASSLLRGRWGYNEQFF
TRBJ1-3	TRBV11-2	-	-	TGTGCCAGCAGCTTAGGCGGGGCGCGTGTGAGCCTCTCTGGAAACACCATATATTTT	CASSLGGARVSLSGNTIYF
TRBJ1-2	TRBV14	-	once	TGTGCCAGCAGCCTTTCGGGGGGCTTTGGCTACACCTTC	CASSLSGGFGYTF
TRBJ2-7	TRBV12-3/TRBV12-4	-	-	TGTGCCAGCAAGGACGACAGTTACGAGCAGTACTTC	CASKDDSYEQYF
TRBJ1-1	TRBV6-2/TRBV6-3	-	-	TGTGCCAGCAGTTCCCCCGACAGGCAGAGGTTATACGCTTTCTTT	CASSSPDRQRLYAFF
TRBJ2-7	TRBV7-2	TRBD2	once	TGTGCCAGCAGCTTTGTGGGCGGGGGGATGGAGCAGTACTTC	CASSFVGGGMEQYF
TRBJ1-5	TRBV19	-	-	TGTGCCAGTACCAGCGGGTCGGGCAATCAGCCCCAGCATTTT	CASTSGSGNQPQHF
TRBJ1-2	TRBV7-2	-	-	TGTGCCAGCAGCTTACTGGGGGCAGGGTATACCTATGGCTACACCTTC	CASSLLGAGYTYGYTF
TRBJ1-2	TRBV7-2	-	-	TGTGCCAGCAGCCTCCGTTCTGGCACCCTTGGCTACACCTTC	CASSLRSGTLGYTF
TRBJ2-1	TRBV12-5	TRBD1	-	TGTGCTAGTGGTAGCTGGGACAGGGGAGCGAATGAGCAGTTCTTC	CASGSWDRGANEQFF
TRBJ1-2	TRBV7-2	TRBD1	-	TGTGCCAGCAGCCCGCAGGGACAGGTCCTCTATGGCTACACCTTC	CASSPQGQVLYGYTF
TRBJ2-6	TRBV7-9	TRBD1	-	TGTGCCAGCAGCTTACGGGGGACAGGGCGCAGTCCTGGGGCCAACGTCCTGACTTTC	CASSLRGTGRSPGANVLTF
TRBJ1-1	TRBV5-6	-	-	TGTGCCAGCAGCTTAGGGTCCTTGGGGGGAGCTTTCTTT	CASSLGSLGGAFF